The 21 T cell receptor beta chains below were found in one sample sequenced in a study of T cell changes during pregnancy in multiple sclerosis. Profiling relied on immunoSEQ multiplex PCR, and the TCRdb table lists in-frame clones only, not all of them. Of roughly 72,000 clones in the sample, more than 90% were seen once. The material was CD4+ T cells from peripheral blood mononuclear cells, obtained before pregnancy. The receptor source for this set is a female donor with multiple sclerosis, enrolled in a pregnancy study.

The chain employs TRBV6-1 and TRBJ2-7, with unresolved D. Germline V lookup: CDR1 MNHNS, CDR2 SASEGT. V was cut by 5 bases and J by 6 bases, with 8 bases left in between. The CDR3 is made up of 11 amino acids. The CDR3 region has the DNA TGTGCCAGCAGTAACATTGGCGAGCAGTACTTC. It encodes CASSNIGEQYF.

The J gene is TRBJ2-1, the V gene TRBV27; D remains ambiguous. CDR1 is MNHEY, CDR2 SMNVEV, per germline (reference sequence). The length of the CDR3 is 14 residues. V dropped 5 bases and J dropped 6 bases, with 14 bases sitting between them. The CDR3 DNA sequence: TGTGCCAGCAGTCCTCTCAGGTCGGTCAATGAGCAGTTCTTC. Translated: CASSPLRSVNEQFF.

The chain combines TRBV19 with TRBJ2-1, with no clear D. The ends were cut back, 5 bases at V and 0 bases at J, with 11 bases in the middle. The CDR3 extends over 15 amino acids. The germline CDR1 and CDR2 sequences are LNHDA and SQIVND (reference sequence). For the CDR3, the DNA is TGTGCCAGTAGTGTTGCGGCGAGCTCCTACAATGAGCAGTTCTTC. It specifies CASSVAASSYNEQFF.

This clone has a single count. The rearrangement uses TRBV5-8 and TRBJ2-2; weak D call: TRBD2 (6 bases). The CDR3 extends over 16 amino acids. The germline V gene encodes CDR1 SGHTS and CDR2 YDEGEE. Between the trimmed V and J ends, which lost 0 bases and 7 bases, there was a span of 16 bases. The DNA for the CDR3 is TGTGCCAGCAGCTTGGTCACTAGCTCGAGGGTCGGGGAGCTGTTTTTT. This codes for CASSLVTSSRVGELFF.

V is TRBV2 and J is TRBJ1-5, with TRBD1 matching over 11 bases. Germline CDR1 reads SNHLY; CDR2 reads FYNNEI. The ends lost 7 bases at V and 2 bases at J; junction bases unmatched: 10. The CDR3 is 17 amino acids. CDR3 residues: CASTEDRGHWGNQPQHF. The DNA of the CDR3 is TGTGCCAGCACAGAGGACAGGGGGCATTGGGGCAATCAGCCCCAGCATTTT.

The CDR3 sequence: CASSIYGTGMNTEAFF. The DNA of the CDR3 is TGTGCCAGTAGTATCTACGGGACAGGGATGAACACTGAAGCTTTCTTT. This chain connects TRBV19 to TRBJ1-1; 9 bases agree with TRBD1. J lost 0 bases, V lost 3 bases, and 5 bases had no gene match. Germline-derived CDR1 and CDR2 are LNHDA and SQIVND (reference sequence). The CDR3 runs 16 residues. Together with reference TRBV19 and TRBJ1-1, the CDR3 gives the full variable domain: DGGITQSPKYLFRKEGQNVTLSCEQNLNHDAMYWYRQDPGQGLRLIYYSQIVNDFQKGDIAEGYSVSREKKESFPLTVTSAQKNPTAFYLCASSIYGTGMNTEAFFGQGTRLTVV.

The chain has TRBV7-2 and TRBJ1-2, with D hard to call. Germline-derived CDR1 and CDR2 are SGHTA and FQGNSA. This CDR3 region has 15 residues. Trimming left V 0 bases short and J 8 bases short, with 16 bases between. This CDR3 reads CASSLAPGPGGGYTF. DNA of the CDR3: TGTGCCAGCAGCTTAGCTCCCGGGCCGGGAGGGGGCTACACCTTC.

The sample holds one count of this clone. This chain connects TRBV5-1 to TRBJ2-3; TRBD2 matches 7 bases. Germline-derived CDR1 and CDR2 are SGHRS and YFSETQ. After removal of 2 bases from V and 4 bases from J, the junction contained 7 bases not matched to a gene. The CDR3 is 15 amino acids. As DNA, the CDR3 is TGCGCCAGCAGCTTCGGGGGGACCGGGGCAGATACGCAGTATTTT. Its protein product is CASSFGGTGADTQYF.

This rearrangement joins TRBV18 to TRBJ2-7; D is perhaps TRBD2 (6 bases). Germline V lookup: CDR1 KGHSH, CDR2 LQKENI. The CDR3 length is 16 residues. Trimming pared 4 bases from V and 0 bases from J, leaving 16 bases between. CDR3 sequence reads: CASSRGEPATSYEQYF. The CDR3 DNA reads as TGTGCCAGCTCACGGGGGGAGCCAGCTACCTCCTACGAGCAGTACTTC.

The V gene is TRBV25-1, the J gene TRBJ2-1; TRBD2 agrees at 8 bases. The J segment lost 5 bases and the V segment lost 8 bases, leaving 11 bases of the junction unmatched. Germline V lookup: CDR1 MGHDK, CDR2 SYGVNS. The CDR3 contains 15 residues. CDR3 sequence reads: CASPFYSGANNEQFF. As DNA, the CDR3 is TGTGCCAGCCCCTTTTATAGCGGGGCGAACAATGAGCAGTTCTTC.

This chain joins TRBV6-1 and TRBJ2-3; 11 bases match TRBD1. The CDR3 is 15 amino acids. The germline V gene encodes CDR1 MNHNS and CDR2 SASEGT. The junction had 10 bases not matched to a gene; V was cut back by 11 bases and J by 3 bases. CDR3 sequence (DNA): TGTGCCTGGGGACAGGGGGAAGGAATGACAGATACGCAGTATTTT. Translating it yields CAWGQGEGMTDTQYF.

The rearrangement links TRBV28 to TRBJ1-2; the match to TRBD1 covers 7 bases. Trimming removed 5 bases from V and 8 bases from J; junction bases left unmatched: 11. The germline CDR1 and CDR2 sequences are MDHEN and SYDVKM. CDR3 length equals 14 residues. CDR3 sequence reads: CASSTTTGIGGYTF. Written as DNA, the CDR3 is TGTGCCAGCAGTACCACGACAGGGATCGGAGGCTACACCTTC.

The chain combines TRBV11-2 with TRBJ2-3; D might be TRBD1 (6 bases). V shed 5 bases and J shed 4 bases, with 16 bases lying between them. In germline, CDR1 is SGHAT, CDR2 FQNNGV. The CDR3 extends over 15 amino acids. In DNA, the CDR3 is TGTGCCAGCAGCCGATCCGGGACAAACCCAGATACGCAGTATTTT. It yields the protein CASSRSGTNPDTQYF.

The chain joins TRBV7-2 to TRBJ2-1, with TRBD2 as a possible D gene (5 bases). Trimming shortened V by 2 bases and J by 5 bases, and 13 bases separated the two germline ends. This CDR3 has 15 amino acids. The germline CDR1 and CDR2 sequences are SGHTA and FQGNSA. The CDR3 DNA is TGTGCCAGCAGCTTAAGCGCGACTACCAACAATGAGCAGTTCTTC. It codes for CASSLSATTNNEQFF.

V is TRBV27 and J is TRBJ2-3; tentative D call: TRBD2 (5 bases). Germline-derived CDR1 and CDR2 are MNHEY and SMNVEV (reference sequence). V was pared by 3 bases and J by 2 bases, with 15 bases between. The CDR3 is 16 amino acids. In DNA form, the CDR3 reads TGTGCCAGCAGTTTTTCAGCGGTCCCTGACACAGATACGCAGTATTTT. As protein: CASSFSAVPDTDTQYF.

A few counts support this clone. The rearrangement links TRBV6-5 to TRBJ1-1; TRBD1 aligns across 8 bases. CDR1 and CDR2 (germline): MNHEY, SVGAGI. After removal of 5 bases from V and 0 bases from J, the junction contained 2 bases not matched to a gene. This CDR3 is built from 14 residues. This CDR3 reads CASSHRGMNTEAFF. CDR3 nucleotides: TGTGCCAGCAGTCACAGGGGGATGAACACTGAAGCTTTCTTT.

The chain carries TRBV9 and TRBJ2-1, with 9 bases lining up with TRBD2. Germline values: CDR1 SGDLS, CDR2 YYNGEE. The CDR3 covers 16 residues. V shed 0 bases, J shed 3 bases, and the junction held 4 bases outside the gene matches. CDR3 amino acids: CASSVGLADYYNEQFF. The CDR3, as DNA: TGTGCCAGCAGCGTAGGACTAGCGGATTACTACAATGAGCAGTTCTTC. The full variable domain, completed using reference TRBV9 and TRBJ2-1, is DSGVTQTPKHLITATGQRVTLRCSPRSGDLSVYWYQQSLDQGLQFLIQYYNGEERAKGNILERFSAQQFPDLHSELNLSSLELGDSALYFCASSVGLADYYNEQFFGPGTRLTVL.

The chain carries TRBV5-1 and TRBJ2-5, with D maybe TRBD1 (5 bases). The germline V gene encodes CDR1 SGHRS and CDR2 YFSETQ. Trimming took off 0 bases at V and 0 bases at J, with 6 bases between the two ends. CDR3 size: 14 residues. This chain's CDR3 is CASSLEGYQETQYF. DNA for the CDR3: TGCGCCAGCAGCTTGGAGGGGTACCAAGAGACCCAGTACTTC.

As DNA, the CDR3 is TGTGCCCTAGGACAGGCCTATGGCTACACCTTC. Amino acid sequence: CALGQAYGYTF. The chain links TRBV30 to TRBJ1-2, with 7 nucleotides matching TRBD1. Germline trimming cut 8 bases from V and 4 bases from J; bases unmatched to any gene: 4. The CDR3 is 11 residues long. The germline V gene has CDR1 GTSNPN and CDR2 SVGIG (reference sequence).

The genes are TRBV12-5 and TRBJ2-3; no reliable D call. Germline CDR1 reads LGHNT; CDR2 reads FRNRAP. There are 14 residues in the CDR3. V was clipped by 1 base and J by 0 bases, with 5 bases between them. CDR3 sequence reads: CASGLDLSTDTQYF. CDR3 nucleotide sequence: TGTGCTAGTGGTTTGGACCTAAGCACAGATACGCAGTATTTT. Combining the CDR3 with reference TRBV12-5 and TRBJ2-3 gives the whole variable domain DARVTQTPRHKVTEMGQEVTMRCQPILGHNTVFWYRQTMMQGLELLAYFRNRAPLDDSGMPKDRFSAEMPDATLATLKIQPSEPRDSAVYFCASGLDLSTDTQYFGPGTRLTVL.

The rearrangement links TRBV10-2 to TRBJ2-3; possible D gene TRBD1, 6 bases. Germline lookup yields CDR1 WSHSY and CDR2 SAAADI. The CDR3 runs to 11 residues. V lost 7 bases to trimming and J lost 4 bases, with 6 bases between them. Here the CDR3 DNA reads TGCGCCAGCAACAGGGCAGATACGCAGTATTTT. Protein: CASNRADTQYF.